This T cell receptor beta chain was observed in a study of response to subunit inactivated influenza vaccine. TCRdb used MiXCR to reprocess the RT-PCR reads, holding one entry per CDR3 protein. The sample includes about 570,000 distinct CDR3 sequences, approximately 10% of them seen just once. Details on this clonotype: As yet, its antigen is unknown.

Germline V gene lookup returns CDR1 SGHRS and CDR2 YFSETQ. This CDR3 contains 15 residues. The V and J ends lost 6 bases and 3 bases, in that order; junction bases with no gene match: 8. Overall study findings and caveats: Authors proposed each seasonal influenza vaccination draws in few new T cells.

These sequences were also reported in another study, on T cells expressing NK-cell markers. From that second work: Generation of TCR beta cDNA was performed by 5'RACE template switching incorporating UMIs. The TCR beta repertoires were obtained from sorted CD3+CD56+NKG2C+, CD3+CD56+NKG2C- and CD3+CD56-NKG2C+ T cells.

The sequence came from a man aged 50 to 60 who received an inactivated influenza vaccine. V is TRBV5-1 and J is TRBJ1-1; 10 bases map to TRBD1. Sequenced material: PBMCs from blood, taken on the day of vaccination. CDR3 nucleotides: TGCGCCAGCACCCTCCCGGGACAGGGGCACACTGAAGCTTTCTTT. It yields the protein CASTLPGQGHTEAFF.